This T cell receptor (beta chain) derives from a study of shared clonotypes between healthy human individuals (TCRdb year 2020). Notes on the research overall: The cohort comprised a couple of women and a few men aged 18 to 49 years. Libraries were prepared and TCR repertoires were sequenced by different laboratories using diverse techniques, in order to increase sequencing depth and limit assay-specific biases. Between about 0.85 and 8.9 billion PBMCs per donor were obtained by leukapheresis. To estimate repertoire size and how much clonotypes are shared between individuals, the study performed deep sequencing of blood TCR repertoires from a few healthy adults. For each donor, CD4 naive and CD4 memory were each given three plates, CD8 naive was given two plates, and CD8 memory was given one plate. Study-wide conclusions, independent of this receptor: Sampling was restricted to blood, and TCR repertoires in tissue are likely to differ from TCR repertoires in blood. Pairwise subsampling indicated that sequencing depth was expected to affect the degree of clonotype sharing among donors. Because the study included only a small number of donors, the genetic and exposure-history diversity represented was limited. Even with the large sequencing depth, rarefaction of the sorted-subset datasets indicated that sequencing was incomplete. Estimated clonotype richness was generally larger for naive than for memory subsets. About 4.5% of naive CD4, roughly 3.6% of naive CD8, about 2.1% of memory CD4, and roughly 0.4% of memory CD8 clonotypes were shared across several donors. Compared with non-shared clonotypes, the clonotypes found in all four sorted-subset donors had higher generation probabilities.

Comments on this clone: The specificity of this receptor is unknown. The input lacks base qualities; no much larger clone sits a single base away.

The donors were healthy, HIV-negative adults with no recently reported acute infections or vaccinations. All donors were Caucasian adults living in Nashville, Tennessee, USA. CD4+ T cells were enriched through magnetic negative selection, after which naive cells were positively selected on CD45RA and the remaining negative fraction served as the memory subset. Blood was collected by leukapheresis, and PBMCs were isolated by Ficoll-Histopaque density gradient centrifugation and then cryopreserved in liquid nitrogen vapor phase. Analytical flow cytometry was used to check the purity and quantity of each magnetically sorted T cell population. Each sorted fraction had its genomic DNA isolated and then quantified by UV absorbance on a Nanodrop 2000c. TCR CDR3 regions were amplified from genomic DNA by multiplex PCR using the deep immunoSEQ assay. Extracted genomic DNA from each cell subset was distributed evenly across all wells of several immunoSEQ 96-well plates, and each plate was treated as a replicate. For sorted subsets, approximately 190 ng genomic DNA, equal to 25,000 to 35,000 T cell genomes, was loaded into each replicate PCR. Purified libraries were quantified with a Qubit 3.0 fluorometer, sized on a Bioanalyzer 2100, and re-quantified with the KAPA Library Quantification kit. Every immunoSEQ 96-well plate was sequenced on a dedicated single-read 150-cycle Illumina NextSeq 550 flow cell. Per the original workflow: Because only junctional sequences without quality scores were contained in the immunoSEQ output, filtering matching that applied to full-length reads could not be performed. Sequences were annotated with PyIR, a Python wrapper for IgBLAST v1.9, using IMGT germline references to assign V/J genes and CDR3. Reads were filtered out if the reads had weak V/J assignments (E-value above 1e-6), no CDR3, stop codons, out-of-frame junctions, or ambiguous translated residues. V3J clonotypes were defined as sequences sharing the same inferred V gene, J gene, and CDR3 amino acid sequence. Percentage overlap between repertoires was computed as shared unique clonotypes divided by the size of the smaller repertoire. Repertoire richness was assessed with RTK rarefaction, the Chao1 estimator, and Recon v2.1 estimates of unobserved clonotypes. OLGA was used to compute generation probabilities for all TCRbeta clonotypes that the gDNA method yielded from a handful of donors. TCRdb stores this immuneACCESS table with in-frame sequences only. Part of the clones is absent; in the studies checked, under half of the shortfall reflects unresolved V genes, and no reason is known for the rest. V, J and clone size derive from that table, while D and trimming were established from the DNA sequence. The table for this sample lists 1.6 million or so clones; roughly 96% of them were counted only once. The ten largest clones represent approximately 1% of the sample.

V and J are trimmed by 4 bases and 6 bases, and the gene matches miss 8 bases of the junction. Taken from the germline V gene, the CDR1 and CDR2 loops are SGHRS and YFSETQ. Taken from cysteine to phenylalanine, the CDR3 has 16 residues. Only the CDR3 portion is preserved as DNA: 48 bases, with reading frame beginning at the first base. The sequencing input was naive CD4+ T cells sorted from blood. This specimen's cell subset or site label, per the study, means: CD45RA+ positively selected. The receptor comes from a man in his thirties or forties in good health. This receptor chain uses TRBV5-1 and TRBJ2-7, with 15 bases aligning to TRBD2. The DNA sequence follows: TGCGCCAGCAGCCCCGGACTAGCGGGAGGGCCAGGCGAGCAGTACTTC. This codes for CASSPGLAGGPGEQYF.